This T cell receptor (beta chain) came from a study of graft-versus-host responses after intestinal transplantation. Overall study: Among the recipients, transplants were multivisceral, liver-intestinal, or isolated intestinal.

Sorted cells were CFSE-low CD3+CD4+ or CD3+CD8+ proliferating responders. This clone was found a few times. Generated by immunoSEQ multiplex PCR, the TCRdb table keeps only in-frame clones and is missing some. The sample lists approximately 11,000 clones, around 32% occurring once. This CDR3 comprises 17 residues. The germline V and J ends were trimmed by 3 bases and 2 bases, with 16 bases remaining between them. Germline lookup yields CDR1 MGHRA and CDR2 YSYEKL. The sequences come from alloreactive CD4+ T cells from a mixed lymphocyte reaction culture, collected before transplantation. This sample's subset: CFSE-low proliferating T cells sorted from roughly 6-day pre-transplant mixed lymphocyte reaction (GvH or HvG direction). The receptor was derived from a human patient who was an organ donor for intestinal transplantation. This chain uses TRBV4-1 with TRBJ1-4; D is unclear. The CDR3 DNA reads TGCGCCAGCAGCCATCCCACTCGGAGGTATACTAATGAAAAACTGTTTTTT. Amino acids: CASSHPTRRYTNEKLFF.